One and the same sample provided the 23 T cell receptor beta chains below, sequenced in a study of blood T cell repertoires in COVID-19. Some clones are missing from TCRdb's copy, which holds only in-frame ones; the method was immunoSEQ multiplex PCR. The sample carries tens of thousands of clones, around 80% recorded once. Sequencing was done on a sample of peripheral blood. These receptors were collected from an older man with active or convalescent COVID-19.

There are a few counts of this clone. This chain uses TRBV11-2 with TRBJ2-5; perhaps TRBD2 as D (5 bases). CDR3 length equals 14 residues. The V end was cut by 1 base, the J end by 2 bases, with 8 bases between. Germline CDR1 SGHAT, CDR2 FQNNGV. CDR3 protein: CASSLGAVQETQYF. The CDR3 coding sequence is TGTGCCAGCAGCTTAGGAGCGGTACAAGAGACCCAGTACTTC.

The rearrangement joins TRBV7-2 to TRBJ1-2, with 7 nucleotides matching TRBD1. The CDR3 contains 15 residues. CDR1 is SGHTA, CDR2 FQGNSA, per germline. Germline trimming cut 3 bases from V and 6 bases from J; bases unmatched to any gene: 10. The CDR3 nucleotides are TGTGCCAGCAGCTTGCAACAGGGGCGACGGAATGGCTACACCTTC. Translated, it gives CASSLQQGRRNGYTF.

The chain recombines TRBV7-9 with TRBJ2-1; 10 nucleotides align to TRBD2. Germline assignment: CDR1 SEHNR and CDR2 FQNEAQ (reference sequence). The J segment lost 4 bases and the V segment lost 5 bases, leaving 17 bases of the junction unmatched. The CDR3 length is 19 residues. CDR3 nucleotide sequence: TGTGCCAGCAGCCTGCAGGAGGGGCAAGCGGGAGGGAAATACAATGAGCAGTTCTTC. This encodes CASSLQEGQAGGKYNEQFF.

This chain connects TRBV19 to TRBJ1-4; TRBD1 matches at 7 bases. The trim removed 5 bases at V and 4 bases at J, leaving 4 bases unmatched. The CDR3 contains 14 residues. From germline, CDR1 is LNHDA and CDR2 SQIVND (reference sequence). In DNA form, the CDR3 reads TGTGCCAGTAGTGAGGGGGCTGGTAATGAAAAACTGTTTTTT. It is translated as CASSEGAGNEKLFF.

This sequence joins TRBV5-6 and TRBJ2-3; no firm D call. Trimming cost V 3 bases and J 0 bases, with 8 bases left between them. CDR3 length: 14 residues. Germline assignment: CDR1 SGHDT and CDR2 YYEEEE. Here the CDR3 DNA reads TGTGCCAGCAGCTACCTAAGTAGCACAGATACGCAGTATTTT. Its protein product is CASSYLSSTDTQYF.

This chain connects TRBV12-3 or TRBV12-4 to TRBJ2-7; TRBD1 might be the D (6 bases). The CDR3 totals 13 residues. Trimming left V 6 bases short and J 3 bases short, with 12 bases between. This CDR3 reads CASRLTGHYEQYF. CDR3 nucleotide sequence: TGTGCCAGCAGGCTGACAGGACACTACGAGCAGTACTTC.

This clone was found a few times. The CDR3 bases are TGCAGTGCTAGTGGAGACAGGGATGGCTACACCTTC. This gives the protein CSASGDRDGYTF. The chain has TRBV20-1 and TRBJ1-2; 7 nucleotides match TRBD1. Germline V gene lookup returns CDR1 DFQATT and CDR2 SNEGSKA (reference sequence). The CDR3 loop spans 12 amino acids. V lost 3 bases and J lost 6; bases outside the gene matches: 4.

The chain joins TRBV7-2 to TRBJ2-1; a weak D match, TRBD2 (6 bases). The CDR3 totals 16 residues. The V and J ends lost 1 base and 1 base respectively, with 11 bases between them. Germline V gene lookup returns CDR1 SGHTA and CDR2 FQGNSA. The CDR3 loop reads CASSLVGGWSYNEQFF. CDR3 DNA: TGTGCCAGCAGCTTAGTTGGGGGGTGGTCCTACAATGAGCAGTTCTTC.

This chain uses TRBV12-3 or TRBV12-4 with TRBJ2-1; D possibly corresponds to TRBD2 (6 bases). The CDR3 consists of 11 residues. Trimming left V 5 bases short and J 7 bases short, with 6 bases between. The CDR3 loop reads CASSRENEQFF. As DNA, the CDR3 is TGTGCCAGCAGTCGGGAGAATGAGCAGTTCTTC.

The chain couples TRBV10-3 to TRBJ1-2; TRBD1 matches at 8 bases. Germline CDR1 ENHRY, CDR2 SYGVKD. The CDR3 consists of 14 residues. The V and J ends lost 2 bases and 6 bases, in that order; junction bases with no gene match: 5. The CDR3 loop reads CAISEAAGGNGYTF. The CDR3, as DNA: TGTGCCATCAGTGAGGCGGCAGGGGGCAATGGCTACACCTTC.

The CDR3 DNA is TGCGCCAGCAGCTTGGGGTCAGGGGTCGTTTCCGAGCAGTTCTTC. Its protein product is CASSLGSGVVSEQFF. The chain carries TRBV5-1 and TRBJ2-1; the D gene is possibly TRBD1 (6 bases). V lost 0 bases to trimming and J lost 10 bases, with 17 bases between them. CDR3 length: 15 amino acids. Germline V gives CDR1 SGHRS, CDR2 YFSETQ.

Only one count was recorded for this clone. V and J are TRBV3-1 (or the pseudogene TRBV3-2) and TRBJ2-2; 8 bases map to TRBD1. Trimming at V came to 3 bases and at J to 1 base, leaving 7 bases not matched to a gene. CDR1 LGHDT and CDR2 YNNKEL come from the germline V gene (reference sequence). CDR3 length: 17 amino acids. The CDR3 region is CASSQRRTGLNTGELFF. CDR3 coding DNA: TGTGCCAGCAGCCAGCGGCGGACAGGGTTGAACACCGGGGAGCTGTTTTTT.

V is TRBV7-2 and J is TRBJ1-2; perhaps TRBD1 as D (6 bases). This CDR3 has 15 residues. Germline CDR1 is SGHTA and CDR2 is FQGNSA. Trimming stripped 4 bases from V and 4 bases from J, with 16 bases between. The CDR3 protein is CASSSITGYAYGYTF. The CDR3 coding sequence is TGTGCCAGCAGCTCCATTACAGGGTACGCCTATGGCTACACCTTC.

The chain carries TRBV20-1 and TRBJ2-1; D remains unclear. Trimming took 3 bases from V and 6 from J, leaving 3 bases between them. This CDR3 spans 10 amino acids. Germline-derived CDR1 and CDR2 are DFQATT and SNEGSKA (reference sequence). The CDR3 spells CSASSNEQFF. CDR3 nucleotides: TGCAGTGCTAGCTCCAATGAGCAGTTCTTC.

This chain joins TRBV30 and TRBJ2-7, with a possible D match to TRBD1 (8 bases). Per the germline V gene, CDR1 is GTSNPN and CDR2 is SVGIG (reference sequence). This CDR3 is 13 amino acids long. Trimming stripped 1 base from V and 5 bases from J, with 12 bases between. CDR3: CAWSGTGGDEQYF. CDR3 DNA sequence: TGTGCCTGGAGTGGTACAGGGGGGGACGAGCAGTACTTC.

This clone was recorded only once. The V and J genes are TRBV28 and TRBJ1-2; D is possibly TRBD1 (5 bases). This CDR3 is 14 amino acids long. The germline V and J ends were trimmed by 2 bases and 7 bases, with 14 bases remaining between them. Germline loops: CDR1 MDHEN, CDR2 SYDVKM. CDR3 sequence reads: CASSLRGGPLGYTF. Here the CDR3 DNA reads TGTGCCAGCAGTTTACGGGGGGGACCCCTTGGCTACACCTTC.

The CDR3 sequence: CASSQTGGLYEQYF. CDR3 DNA: TGTGCCAGCAGCCAAACAGGGGGCTTATACGAGCAGTACTTC. V usage is TRBV6-2 or TRBV6-3 and J usage is TRBJ2-7; 9 bases are a match to TRBD1. CDR1 and CDR2 from the germline V gene are MNHEY and SVGEGT. The CDR3 has 14 residues. The V gene end was trimmed by 6 bases and the J gene end by 4 bases; junction bases not matched to a gene: 7.

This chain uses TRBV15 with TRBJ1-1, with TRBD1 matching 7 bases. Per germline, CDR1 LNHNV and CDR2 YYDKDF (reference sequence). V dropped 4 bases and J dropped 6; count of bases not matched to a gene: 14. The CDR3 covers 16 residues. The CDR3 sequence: CATSKFLRGRGAEAFF. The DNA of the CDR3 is TGTGCCACCAGCAAGTTTTTAAGGGGGCGCGGGGCTGAAGCTTTCTTT.

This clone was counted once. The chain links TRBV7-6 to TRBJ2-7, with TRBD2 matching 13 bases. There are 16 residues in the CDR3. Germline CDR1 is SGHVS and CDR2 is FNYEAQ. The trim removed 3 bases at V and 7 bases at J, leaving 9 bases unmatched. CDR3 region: CASSFTSGGDSREQYF. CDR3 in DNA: TGTGCCAGCAGCTTTACTAGCGGGGGGGACTCGCGGGAGCAGTACTTC.

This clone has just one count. The CDR3 bases are TGTGCCAGCAGCCGCCCGGGCGAGGGGACTAGCGGTACAGATACGCAGTATTTT. Its translation: CASSRPGEGTSGTDTQYF. V and J are TRBV3-1 (or the pseudogene TRBV3-2) and TRBJ2-3; TRBD2 agrees at 11 bases. From germline, CDR1 is LGHDT and CDR2 YNNKEL (reference sequence). The V and J ends lost 4 bases and 3 bases, in that order; junction bases with no gene match: 12. The CDR3 sequence is 18 residues long.

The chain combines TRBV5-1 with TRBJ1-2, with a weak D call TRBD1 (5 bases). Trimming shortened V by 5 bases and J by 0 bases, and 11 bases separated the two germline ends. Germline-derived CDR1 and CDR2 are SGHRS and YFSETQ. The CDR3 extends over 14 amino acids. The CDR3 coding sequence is TGCGCCAGCAGGGAGGGACTTGCTAACTATGGCTACACCTTC. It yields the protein CASREGLANYGYTF.

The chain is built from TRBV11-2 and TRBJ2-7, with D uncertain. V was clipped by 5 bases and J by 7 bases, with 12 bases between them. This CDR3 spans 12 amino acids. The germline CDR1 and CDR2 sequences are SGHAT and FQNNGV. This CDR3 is CASSLGQREQYF. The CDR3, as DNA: TGTGCCAGCAGCCTTGGCCAGAGGGAGCAGTACTTC. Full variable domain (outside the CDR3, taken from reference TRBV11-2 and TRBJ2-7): EAGVAQSPRYKIIEKRQSVAFWCNPISGHATLYWYQQILGQGPKLLIQFQNNGVVDDSQLPKDRFSAERLKGVDSTLKIQPAKLEDSAVYLCASSLGQREQYFGPGTRLTVT.

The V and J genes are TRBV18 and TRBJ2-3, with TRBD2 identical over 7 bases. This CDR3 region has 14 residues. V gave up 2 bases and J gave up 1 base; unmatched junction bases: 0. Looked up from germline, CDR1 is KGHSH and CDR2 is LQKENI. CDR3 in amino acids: CASSPGGGTDTQYF. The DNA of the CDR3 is TGTGCCAGCTCACCAGGGGGGGGCACAGATACGCAGTATTTT.